The sequence of this T cell receptor (beta chain) was determined in a study of response to subunit inactivated influenza vaccine. TCRdb redid the calling of the RT-PCR reads with MiXCR, one entry per CDR3 protein. The repertoire holds approximately 170,000 distinct CDR3 sequences, with 14% as singletons. The CDR3 is 17 amino acids. Looked up from germline, CDR1 is SEHNR and CDR2 is FQNEAQ (reference sequence). J lost 2 bases, V lost 10 bases, and 15 bases had no gene match. Study-level points and caveats: Researchers suggested that each seasonal influenza vaccination recruits few new T cells.

A word on this clonotype: The antigen is unknown.

The receptor comes from a man in his forties or fifties who received an inactivated influenza vaccine. The J gene is TRBJ2-3, the V gene TRBV7-9, with 10 bases aligning to TRBD1. Sequencing was performed on CD8+ T cells sorted from PBMCs, taken around 5 days after vaccination. For the CDR3, the DNA is TGTGCCACCCCGAGGGAACCGGGACAGGGGCACACAGATACGCAGTATTTT. Its translation: CATPREPGQGHTDTQYF.